This T cell receptor (beta chain) is drawn from a study of blood T cells in healthy people across ages. A second about 6 to 12 cycle PCR used barcoded and J-beta primers. A single record per CDR3 protein comes from TCRdb applying MiXCR to the 5' RACE reads. This table holds approximately 850,000 distinct CDR3 sequences, under 55% found once. The V end lost 3 bases, the J end lost 6 bases, and 15 bases lay between the germline ends. CDR3 length: 14 residues. Germline V gene lookup returns CDR1 DFQATT and CDR2 SNEGSKA (reference sequence). The source material was blood. The gene calls are TRBV20-1 and TRBJ2-1; D possibly matches TRBD1 or TRBD2 (5 bases each). The clonotype originates from a man between 60 and 75 years old in good health. The CDR3 DNA follows: TGCAGTGCTAGGAGGGGACCCCATCCCAATGAGCAGTTCTTC. Encoded protein: CSARRGPHPNEQFF.